The rows below give T cell receptor beta chains drawn from one sample of a study of identical twins. One entry per CDR3 protein, called by TCRdb with MiXCR from the 5' RACE reads. This table holds around 1.7 million distinct CDR3 sequences, about 30% found once. The sample comprised cord blood. Receptor source: a newborn girl in good health. CDR3s include the opening cysteine and the closing phenylalanine or tryptophan. The D gene is left open where the match is weak. Some rows have no size entry. The others give once, few or many, or a class for an expanded clone.

NA,NA,TRBV20-1,TRBJ2-7,TGCAGTGCAGAATCGGACATCTTGAACCCCTACGAGCAGTACTTC,CSAESDILNPYEQYF
NA,few,TRBV2,TRBJ2-3,TGTGCCAGCCACCTCGGGGTGACAGATACGCAGTATTTT,CASHLGVTDTQYF
NA,few,TRBV27,TRBJ2-5,TGTGCCAGCAGTTTTTGGGGCAAGGGGATCCAAGAGACCCAGTACTTC,CASSFWGKGIQETQYF
TRBD1,NA,TRBV5-5,TRBJ1-4,TGTGCCAGCAGCCCCATTGGACAGGGAAGGGGGGGTAATGAAAAACTGTTTTTT,CASSPIGQGRGGNEKLFF
NA,few,TRBV5-1,TRBJ2-3,TGCGCCAGCAGCTTGGCGGTAACTAGCAGACGCACAGATACGCAGTATTTT,CASSLAVTSRRTDTQYF
NA,many,TRBV4-2,TRBJ2-7,TGTGCCAGCAGCCAAGATCCCACGGGGCTCTCCTACGAGCAGTACTTC,CASSQDPTGLSYEQYF
TRBD2,NA,TRBV11-2,TRBJ2-7,TGTGCCAGCAGCATCAGATGGGGACTAGCGGGGTCCTACGAGCAGTACTTC,CASSIRWGLAGSYEQYF
NA,NA,TRBV5-6,TRBJ2-7,TGTGCCAGCAGCTTGAGAGGTCTAGCGAATGAGCAGTACTTC,CASSLRGLANEQYF
NA,NA,TRBV20-1,TRBJ2-7,TGCAGCCCTACCCACAGGAGGCTCTACGAGCAGTACTTC,CSPTHRRLYEQYF
NA,few,TRBV20-1,TRBJ2-1,TGCAGTGCTAGAGACCTCCGGGACGGATCCTACAATGAGCAGTTCTTC,CSARDLRDGSYNEQFF
TRBD2,NA,TRBV7-2,TRBJ2-7,TGTGCCAGCAGCTTAGCGCGATCTGGGACTAGCGACTCAAGGGGTTACAATGAGCAGTACTTC,CASSLARSGTSDSRGYNEQYF
TRBD1,NA,TRBV28,TRBJ1-5,TGTGCCAGCAGTTTGACAGGGGTTAAGCAGCCCCAGCATTTT,CASSLTGVKQPQHF